The 24 T cell receptor beta chains given below trace back to one sample, sequenced in a study of cytomegalovirus exposure and HLA in healthy donors. Profiled with immunoSEQ multiplex PCR; TCRdb holds only in-frame clones, not every one. This table holds 110,000 to 150,000 clones, roughly nine tenths found once. Material: PBMCs. The receptors originated from a man younger than 35 in good health and CMV-seronegative.

This sequence joins TRBV11-3 and TRBJ2-5, with D unresolved. The CDR3 consists of 13 residues. Germline V gene sequence: CDR1 SGHNT, CDR2 YENEEA. The V end lost 3 bases, the J end lost 5 bases, and 10 bases lay between the germline ends. The CDR3 DNA follows: TGTGCCAGCAGCTTTACTAATGAGGAGACCCAGTACTTC. This encodes CASSFTNEETQYF.

The chain recombines TRBV2 with TRBJ1-2, with 7 bases identical to TRBD1. This CDR3 is built from 14 residues. Trimming took 3 bases from V and 8 from J; bases not matched to a gene: 9. In germline, CDR1 is SNHLY, CDR2 FYNNEI. The CDR3 DNA reads as TGTGCCAGCAGTGATATACTACAGGGGCCCGGCTACACCTTC. Translation gives CASSDILQGPGYTF.

The chain links TRBV7-9 to TRBJ2-1; 11 nucleotides align to TRBD1. The CDR3 totals 16 residues. J gave up 5 bases and V 5 bases, and 8 bases lay outside the gene matches. The V gene's germline CDR1 is SEHNR and CDR2 FQNEAQ (reference sequence). As DNA, the CDR3 is TGTGCCAGCAGCCGAGGGACAGGGGGTAGGGACAATGAGCAGTTCTTC. It encodes CASSRGTGGRDNEQFF.

This chain uses TRBV12-2 with TRBJ1-5. TRBV12-2 is a pseudogene locus. The CDR3 is made up of 17 amino acids. CDR3 coding DNA: TGTGCAAGTCGCTTAGTGAGGGTGGGCACTAGCAATCAGCCCCAGCATTTT. Its translation: CASRLVRVGTSNQPQHF.

CDR3 in DNA: TGTGCCAGCAGCCTAGAGGGACTAGCGGAGACCCAGTACTTC. As protein: CASSLEGLAETQYF. The chain recombines TRBV13 with TRBJ2-5; TRBD2 agrees at 10 bases. The J segment lost 5 bases and the V segment lost 5 bases, leaving 5 bases of the junction unmatched. The CDR3 has 14 amino acids. In germline, CDR1 is PRHDT, CDR2 FYEKMQ (reference sequence).

This sequence joins TRBV27 and TRBJ1-1, with a weak D call TRBD1 (6 bases). Germline V gives CDR1 MNHEY, CDR2 SMNVEV (reference sequence). CDR3 size: 14 residues. Trimming shortened V by 5 bases and J by 3 bases, and 13 bases separated the two germline ends. This chain's CDR3 is CASSLQGRDTEAFF. For the CDR3, the DNA is TGTGCCAGCAGTCTACAGGGTAGAGACACTGAAGCTTTCTTT.

This sequence joins TRBV6-6 and TRBJ1-5, with 9 bases lining up with TRBD1. The CDR3 is 16 residues long. The germline V gene encodes CDR1 MNHNY and CDR2 SVGAGI (reference sequence). V lost 6 bases to trimming and J lost 7 bases; unmatched junction nucleotides: 13. The CDR3 DNA is TGTGCCAGCAGCTACACACACAGGGGGCAAGGGCAGCCCCAGCATTTT. Residues: CASSYTHRGQGQPQHF.

This rearrangement joins TRBV27 to TRBJ2-1, with TRBD2 identical over 13 bases. With 6 bases clipped from V and 5 bases from J, the junction kept 4 bases outside the gene matches. Germline V lookup: CDR1 MNHEY, CDR2 SMNVEV (reference sequence). The CDR3 extends over 15 amino acids. The CDR3 DNA follows: TGTGCCAGCAGAGCCGGGACTAGCGGGAACAATGAGCAGTTCTTC. As protein: CASRAGTSGNNEQFF.

Turning to this clone: Other nucleotide sequences from this sample produce the same CDR3. The DNA for the CDR3 is TGCGCCAGCAGCTCGGGACAGGGTCAAGAAAAACTGTTTTTT. This gives the protein CASSSGQGQEKLFF. This chain connects TRBV5-1 to TRBJ1-4, with 9 bases that match TRBD1. CDR3 length: 14 residues. CDR1 and CDR2 (germline): SGHRS, YFSETQ. With 3 bases clipped from V and 8 bases from J, the junction kept 5 bases outside the gene matches.

V gene TRBV7-8 combines with J gene TRBJ2-5; no clear D. CDR3 length: 14 residues. V shed 1 base and J shed 0 bases, with 6 bases lying between them. The germline gives CDR1 SGHVS, CDR2 FQNEAQ. CDR3 coding DNA: TGTGCCAGCAGCTTAGGACAACACCAAGAGACCCAGTACTTC. It codes for CASSLGQHQETQYF.

The chain carries TRBV6-5 and TRBJ2-3; 9 nucleotides align to TRBD1. The CDR3 spans 16 residues. The germline V gene encodes CDR1 MNHEY and CDR2 SVGAGI. V was pared by 0 bases and J by 5 bases, with 6 bases of the junction left unmatched. The CDR3 DNA reads as TGTGCCAGCAGTTACTCCGGGACAGGGCAAGGAGATACGCAGTATTTT. It specifies CASSYSGTGQGDTQYF.

The chain joins TRBV27 to TRBJ1-5; D is possibly TRBD1 (5 bases). Trimming removed 4 bases at V and 3 bases at J, with 7 bases between. The CDR3 contains 13 residues. Germline V gives CDR1 MNHEY, CDR2 SMNVEV (reference sequence). This CDR3 is CASSSRDNQPQHF. CDR3 nucleotide sequence: TGTGCCAGCAGTTCCAGGGACAATCAGCCCCAGCATTTT.

This clone was counted between two and nine times. The gene calls are TRBV9 and TRBJ1-2, with D tentatively TRBD1 (6 bases). V was shortened by 4 bases and J by 4 bases, with 14 bases between the two germline ends. Germline loops: CDR1 SGDLS, CDR2 YYNGEE. This CDR3 comprises 14 residues. CDR3 in DNA: TGTGCCAGCAGCTCACCCGACAGGTCCTATGGCTACACCTTC. It encodes CASSSPDRSYGYTF.

This sequence joins TRBV7-2 and TRBJ2-2; D possibly corresponds to TRBD1 (5 bases). This CDR3 region has 15 residues. Germline assignment: CDR1 SGHTA and CDR2 FQGNSA. V was pared by 1 base and J by 10 bases, with 16 bases between. DNA for the CDR3: TGTGCCAGCAGCTTAGTGACAGTGAAAGTCGAGGAGCTGTTTTTT. It encodes CASSLVTVKVEELFF.

This clone was picked up a small number of times. This rearrangement joins TRBV28 to TRBJ2-5, with D maybe TRBD1 (6 bases). CDR3 length: 18 residues. CDR1 and CDR2 (germline): MDHEN, SYDVKM. V shed 5 bases and J shed 5 bases, with 27 bases lying between them. Written as DNA, the CDR3 is TGTGCCAGCAGTCTCCTTGCTCTGGGCAGGGGAGCTAGGGAGACCCAGTACTTC. As protein: CASSLLALGRGARETQYF.

The chain has TRBV11-2 and TRBJ2-7; TRBD2 might be the D (6 bases). Germline CDR1 and CDR2: SGHAT and FQNNGV. Trimming removed 6 bases from V and 7 bases from J, with 19 bases in between. The CDR3 is made up of 14 amino acids. DNA of the CDR3: TGTGCCAGCAGATTCCTTGGCGGGACGGGGGAGCAGTACGTC. This encodes CASRFLGGTGEQYV.

The rearrangement uses TRBV5-6 and TRBJ1-5; maybe TRBD1 (5 bases). CDR3 length: 15 amino acids. The germline V gene encodes CDR1 SGHDT and CDR2 YYEEEE. Trimming took 4 bases from V and 3 from J, leaving 14 bases between them. CDR3 DNA sequence: TGTGCCAGCAGCCGTCAGGGAGGCTACAATCAGCCCCAGCATTTT. It encodes CASSRQGGYNQPQHF.

V usage is TRBV6-5 and J usage is TRBJ2-5, with D maybe TRBD2 (5 bases). Trimming pared 5 bases from V and 5 bases from J, leaving 15 bases between. CDR3 length equals 14 residues. The germline V gene encodes CDR1 MNHEY and CDR2 SVGAGI. Written as DNA, the CDR3 is TGTGCCAGCAGTGATGGACTTATCGGGGAGACCCAGTACTTC. It yields the protein CASSDGLIGETQYF.

The V call is TRBV5-6, the J call TRBJ2-3; no reliable D call. Germline V CDR1 and CDR2: SGHDT, YYEEEE. Trimming left V 0 bases short and J 10 bases short, with 9 bases between. This CDR3 is built from 12 residues. The CDR3 DNA reads TGTGCCAGCAGCTTGGCGGGTGGCTCGCAGTATTTT. This translates into CASSLAGGSQYF.

This chain's CDR3 is CASSGQGHEQYF. CDR3 bases: TGTGCCAGCAGTGGACAGGGCCACGAGCAGTACTTC. The chain is built from TRBV2 and TRBJ2-7; 7 bases are a match to TRBD1. The trim removed 4 bases at V and 5 bases at J, leaving 2 bases unmatched. The germline CDR1 and CDR2 sequences are SNHLY and FYNNEI. The CDR3 sequence is 12 residues long.

This chain connects TRBV4-1 to TRBJ1-2; 7 bases align to TRBD1. J gave up 2 bases and V 1 base, and 4 bases lay outside the gene matches. The V gene's germline CDR1 is MGHRA and CDR2 YSYEKL. This CDR3 has 15 residues. The CDR3: CASSQGLQGNYGYTF. CDR3 coding DNA: TGCGCCAGCAGCCAAGGTTTACAGGGGAACTATGGCTACACCTTC.

J is TRBJ1-2 and V is TRBV16; a weak D match, TRBD1 (5 bases). V shed 3 bases and J shed 8 bases, with 16 bases lying between them. Germline V gives CDR1 KGHSY, CDR2 FQNENV. The CDR3 totals 14 residues. CDR3 amino acids: CASSQGGTPRGYTF. CDR3 DNA sequence: TGTGCCAGCAGCCAGGGCGGGACCCCCCGCGGCTACACCTTC.

The chain recombines TRBV5-1 with TRBJ2-2, with TRBD2 as a possible D gene (6 bases). V lost 1 base to trimming and J lost 5 bases, with 15 bases between them. The germline gives CDR1 SGHRS, CDR2 YFSETQ. This CDR3 comprises 16 residues. The CDR3 DNA is TGCGCCAGCAGCTTGCTTATGGGGAGGAGGACCGGGGAGCTGTTTTTT. Translation: CASSLLMGRRTGELFF.

This rearrangement joins TRBV18 to TRBJ2-1; TRBD1 agrees at 7 bases. V lost 0 bases and J lost 5; bases outside the gene matches: 7. Germline lookup yields CDR1 KGHSH and CDR2 LQKENI. This CDR3 is built from 16 residues. CDR3 sequence (DNA): TGTGCCAGCTCACCACCGAGTACTGGACAGGACAATGAGCAGTTCTTC. Its translation is CASSPPSTGQDNEQFF.